This TCR beta chain was profiled in a study of CD8 T cells in ankylosing spondylitis. About this clonotype: Antigen unknown.

Regarding the study as a whole: In ankylosing spondylitis blood, a motif of roughly eight highly homologous TCR beta variants appeared characteristic. Previous work reported some of these motif variants in the synovial fluid and blood of reactive arthritis. Significant enrichment of disease-linked clones was reported in matched ankylosing spondylitis synovial fluid.

V was pared by 0 bases and J by 1 base, with 16 bases between. The germline CDR1 and CDR2 sequences are SGHRS and YFSETQ. The length of the CDR3 is 17 residues. TCRdb reanalysed the 5' RACE reads using MiXCR and keeps one entry per CDR3 protein. The repertoire includes approximately 540,000 distinct CDR3 sequences, more than 9.5% of them detected once, and around 7% sits in the top ten. The clonotype was recovered from a male donor with ankylosing spondylitis. This rearrangement joins TRBV5-1 to TRBJ2-5, with D possibly being TRBD2 (7 bases). Sequencing was done on a sample of blood, either unsorted or a sorted T cell fraction (not recorded which). Here the CDR3 DNA reads TGCGCCAGCAGCTTGGAGGGGGGGCAGGCCCCCCAAGAGACCCAGTACTTC. Amino acids: CASSLEGGQAPQETQYF.